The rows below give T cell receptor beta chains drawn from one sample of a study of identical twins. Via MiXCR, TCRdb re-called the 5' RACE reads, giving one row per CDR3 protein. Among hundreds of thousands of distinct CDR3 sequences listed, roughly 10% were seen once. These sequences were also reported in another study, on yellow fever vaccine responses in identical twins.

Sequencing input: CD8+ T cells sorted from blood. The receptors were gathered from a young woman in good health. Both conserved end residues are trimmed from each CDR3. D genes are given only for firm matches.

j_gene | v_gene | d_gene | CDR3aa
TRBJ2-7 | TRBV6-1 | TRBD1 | ASSRALGTASYEQY
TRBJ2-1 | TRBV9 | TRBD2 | ASSSRTSGRRNEQF
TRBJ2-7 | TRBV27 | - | ASSLSDRRYEQY
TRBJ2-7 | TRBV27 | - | ASSSRQNPYEQY
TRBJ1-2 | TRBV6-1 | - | ASRGGEFWPDGYT
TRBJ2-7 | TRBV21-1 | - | ASISTGGHEQY
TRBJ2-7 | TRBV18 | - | ASSPSQGSYEQY
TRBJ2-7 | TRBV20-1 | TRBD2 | SARPGGLAGIPYEQY
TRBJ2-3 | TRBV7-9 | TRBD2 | ASSFPRTSGDTDTQY
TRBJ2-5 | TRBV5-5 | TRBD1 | ASSFLMDRASQETQY
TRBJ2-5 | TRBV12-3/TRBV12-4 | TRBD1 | ASCGWTGSPKETQY
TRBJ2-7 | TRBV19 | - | ASTLGYEQY
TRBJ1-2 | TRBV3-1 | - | ASSPGGSRGYT
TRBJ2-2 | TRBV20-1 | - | SAREWESGDTGELF
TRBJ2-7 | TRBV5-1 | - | ASSPLGGLYEQY
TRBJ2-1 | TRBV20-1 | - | SARDVFTSYNEQF
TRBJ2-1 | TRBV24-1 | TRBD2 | ATSEQGLAGNNNEQF
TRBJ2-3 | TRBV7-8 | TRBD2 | ASSQPSGTSDSADTQY
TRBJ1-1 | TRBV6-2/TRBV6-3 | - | ASSQRVDTEAF
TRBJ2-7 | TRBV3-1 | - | ASSPGRRGYEQY
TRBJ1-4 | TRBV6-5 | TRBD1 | ASSYSTGAQLF
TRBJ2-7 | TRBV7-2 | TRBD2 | ASSLDPGGFYEQY
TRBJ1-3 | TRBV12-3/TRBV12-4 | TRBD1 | ASSFGTGSGNTIY
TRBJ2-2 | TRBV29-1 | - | SVRGVTGELF
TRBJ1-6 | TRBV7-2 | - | ASSLVGWDPNSPLH
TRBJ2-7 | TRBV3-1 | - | ASSPVTGSYEQY
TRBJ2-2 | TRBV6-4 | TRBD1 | ASSDGTGDTGELF
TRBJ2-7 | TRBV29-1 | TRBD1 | SVTGTGGAEQY
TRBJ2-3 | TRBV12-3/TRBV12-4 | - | ASRPGLATDTQY
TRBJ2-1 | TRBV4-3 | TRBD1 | ASGDRVSNEQF
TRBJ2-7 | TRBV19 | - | ASAVLGATYEQY
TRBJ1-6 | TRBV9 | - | ASSGSSYNSPLH
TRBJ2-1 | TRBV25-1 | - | ASSDTSLGSSYNEQF
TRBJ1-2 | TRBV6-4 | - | ASRGNGGGYT
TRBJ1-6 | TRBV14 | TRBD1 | ASSQGTGLYSPLH
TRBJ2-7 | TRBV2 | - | ASSEGAVGSSYEQY
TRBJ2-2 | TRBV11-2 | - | ASSLYASSNTGELF